The 22 T cell receptor beta chains reported below all come from one sample, sequenced in a study of spatial heterogeneity in lung cancer. Sample time point: sample taken at primary tumor resection. The authors sequenced whole RNA from tumor, nontumor lung or frozen PBMC without sorting. One entry per CDR3 protein results from TCRdb running MiXCR on the 5' RACE reads. Of 40,000 to 55,000 distinct CDR3 sequences in the sample, 12% to 15% were seen once. The source was PBMCs, collected at surgery. The receptors were gathered from a male donor with early-stage non-small cell lung cancer.

This clonotype was seen a handful of times. This sequence joins TRBV5-1 and TRBJ2-3; D unresolved. CDR1 is SGHRS, CDR2 YFSETQ, per germline. CDR3 size: 14 residues. Trimming removed 0 bases at V and 2 bases at J, with 7 bases between. The DNA of the CDR3 is TGCGCCAGCAGCTTGGAGGGCTACACAGATACGCAGTATTTT. Its protein is CASSLEGYTDTQYF.

V is TRBV7-3 and J is TRBJ2-1; D might be TRBD2 (6 bases). Per germline, CDR1 SGHTA and CDR2 FQGTGA. V was cut by 5 bases and J by 6 bases, with 11 bases left in between. This CDR3 contains 13 residues. The CDR3 nucleotides read TGTGCCAGCAGCCCTCCTAGCGCCAATGAGCAGTTCTTC. This translates into CASSPPSANEQFF.

The V gene is TRBV5-1, the J gene TRBJ2-4; D perhaps matches TRBD1 (5 bases). The CDR3 is 16 amino acids. V lost 4 bases, J lost 7 bases, and 21 bases lay in between. CDR1 SGHRS and CDR2 YFSETQ come from the germline V gene. Written as DNA, the CDR3 is TGCGCCAGCAGCATATCCGCAGGGTTACAAGGGAACATTCAGTACTTC. Translation gives CASSISAGLQGNIQYF. Based on the CDR3 plus reference TRBV5-1 and TRBJ2-4, the full variable domain is KAGVTQTPRYLIKTRGQQVTLSCSPISGHRSVSWYQQTPGQGLQFLFEYFSETQRNKGNFPGRFSGRQFSNSRSEMNVSTLELGDSALYLCASSISAGLQGNIQYFGAGTRLSVL.

This rearrangement joins TRBV7-9 to TRBJ1-1; D unclear. The CDR3 covers 11 residues. CDR1 is SEHNR and CDR2 is FQNEAQ in the germline V gene (reference sequence). Trimming left V 4 bases short and J 7 bases short, with 7 bases between. This CDR3 reads CASSSSGEAFF. The CDR3 DNA sequence: TGTGCCAGCAGCTCCAGCGGTGAAGCTTTCTTT.

This clonotype was observed a handful of times. The genes are TRBV12-3 or TRBV12-4 and TRBJ2-1, with 9 bases that match TRBD2. V trimming: 2 bases; J trimming: 10 bases; junction bases outside the gene matches: 9. The CDR3 contains 15 residues. The CDR3 bases are TGTGCCAGCAGTTTAAGTAGCGGGGGTACTTCGGAGCAGTTCTTC. This translates into CASSLSSGGTSEQFF.

This clonotype was seen ten or more times. V is TRBV7-9 and J is TRBJ1-5; D is undetermined. V was trimmed by 5 bases and J by 3 bases, leaving 5 bases between them. From germline, CDR1 is SEHNR and CDR2 FQNEAQ (reference sequence). This CDR3 has 12 amino acids. CDR3 in DNA: TGTGCCAGCAGCCAGGACAATCAGCCCCAGCATTTT. Residues: CASSQDNQPQHF. Full variable domain (rest looked up from reference TRBV7-9 and TRBJ1-5): DTGVSQNPRHKITKRGQNVTFRCDPISEHNRLYWYRQTLGQGPEFLTYFQNEAQLEKSRLLSDRFSAERPKGSFSTLEIQRTEQGDSAMYLCASSQDNQPQHFGDGTRLSIL.

This clonotype was counted between two and nine times. The V gene is TRBV7-8, the J gene TRBJ1-3; no clear D. The CDR3 has 15 amino acids. Germline lookup yields CDR1 SGHVS and CDR2 FQNEAQ. V lost 0 bases to trimming and J lost 3 bases, with 9 bases between them. CDR3 in DNA: TGTGCCAGCAGCTTAGCCCGACGCTTTGGAAACACCATATATTTT. Translating it yields CASSLARRFGNTIYF. The complete variable domain, with remaining parts taken from reference TRBV7-8 and TRBJ1-3, reads GAGVSQSPRYKVAKRGQDVALRCDPISGHVSLFWYQQALGQGPEFLTYFQNEAQLDKSGLPSDRFFAERPEGSVSTLKIQRTQQEDSAVYLCASSLARRFGNTIYFGEGSWLTVV.

A few counts support this clonotype. The J gene is TRBJ1-6, the V gene TRBV15; D remains unclear. There are 16 residues in the CDR3. V shed 0 bases and J shed 0 bases, with 6 bases lying between them. Germline V gives CDR1 LNHNV, CDR2 YYDKDF (reference sequence). The CDR3 DNA sequence: TGTGCCACCAGCAGAGATAGGAGCTCCTATAATTCACCCCTCCACTTT. Translation: CATSRDRSSYNSPLHF.

This clonotype was found many times. The chain carries TRBV29-1 and TRBJ1-6, with TRBD1 identical over 11 bases. This CDR3 has 13 residues. The V gene's germline CDR1 is SQVTM and CDR2 ANQGSEA. Trimming removed 6 bases from V and 6 bases from J; junction bases left unmatched: 1. In DNA form, the CDR3 reads TGCAGCGTCGGGACAGGGGGTAATTCACCCCTCCACTTT. Protein product: CSVGTGGNSPLHF. Full variable domain (remainder filled in from reference TRBV29-1 and TRBJ1-6): SAVISQKPSRDICQRGTSLTIQCQVDSQVTMMFWYRQQPGQSLTLIATANQGSEATYESGFVIDKFPISRPNLTFSTLTVSNMSPEDSSIYLCSVGTGGNSPLHFGNGTRLTVT.

The rearrangement links TRBV4-3 to TRBJ2-2; D is perhaps TRBD1 (5 bases). The V end was cut by 6 bases, the J end by 1 base, with 9 bases between. CDR3 length: 14 amino acids. Germline assignment: CDR1 LGHNA and CDR2 YSLEER. The CDR3 DNA reads TGCGCCAGCAGACTCCAGGGGAACACCGGGGAGCTGTTTTTT. Translating it yields CASRLQGNTGELFF.

This clonotype was seen repeatedly, ten times or more. The chain employs TRBV12-3 or TRBV12-4 and TRBJ1-1; 7 nucleotides agree with TRBD1. This CDR3 has 12 residues. V lost 5 bases to trimming and J lost 7 bases; unmatched junction nucleotides: 4. CDR3: CASSGQDLEAFF. CDR3 nucleotides: TGTGCCAGCAGTGGACAGGACCTTGAAGCTTTCTTT.

This clonotype was seen a handful of times. V gene TRBV27 combines with J gene TRBJ2-7; unclear D gene. CDR3 length: 13 residues. Germline V gene data show CDR1 as MNHEY and CDR2 as SMNVEV (reference sequence). Trimming left V 2 bases short and J 4 bases short, with 9 bases between. CDR3 sequence reads: CASSLRLYYEQYF. The DNA for the CDR3 is TGTGCCAGCAGTTTAAGACTTTATTACGAGCAGTACTTC.

This clonotype appeared a few times. J is TRBJ1-5 and V is TRBV28; no clear D gene. The V gene's germline CDR1 is MDHEN and CDR2 SYDVKM. This CDR3 contains 13 residues. Trimming left V 3 bases short and J 7 bases short, with 10 bases between. This chain's CDR3 is CASSFSVKQPQHF. For the CDR3, the DNA is TGTGCCAGCAGTTTCTCCGTGAAACAGCCCCAGCATTTT. Based on the CDR3 plus reference TRBV28 and TRBJ1-5, the full variable domain is DVKVTQSSRYLVKRTGEKVFLECVQDMDHENMFWYRQDPGLGLRLIYFSYDVKMKEKGDIPEGYSVSREKKERFSLILESASTNQTSMYLCASSFSVKQPQHFGDGTRLSIL.

J is TRBJ1-6 and V is TRBV25-1, with D perhaps matching TRBD1 (6 bases). This CDR3 has 13 residues. V was cut by 4 bases and J by 7 bases, with 8 bases left in between. CDR1 MGHDK and CDR2 SYGVNS come from the germline V gene. The CDR3 nucleotides are TGTGCCAGCAGTGTTACAGGGAATTCACCCCTCCACTTT. Translated, it gives CASSVTGNSPLHF.

There are many counts of this clonotype. This chain joins TRBV7-2 and TRBJ1-3, with a possible D match to TRBD1 (5 bases). Trimming left V 0 bases short and J 0 bases short, with 12 bases between. Germline V gene data show CDR1 as SGHTA and CDR2 as FQGNSA. The CDR3 extends over 17 amino acids. The CDR3 nucleotides read TGTGCCAGCAGCTTAGCGGGGGGACGGTTCTCTGGAAACACCATATATTTT. Protein sequence: CASSLAGGRFSGNTIYF.

This clonotype was seen a few times. V and J are TRBV9 and TRBJ1-1, with D perhaps matching TRBD1 (5 bases). The CDR3 sequence is 14 residues long. V dropped 3 bases and J dropped 0 bases, with 9 bases sitting between them. Per the germline V gene, CDR1 is SGDLS and CDR2 is YYNGEE. The DNA of the CDR3 is TGTGCCAGCAGCGCGACAGCAATGAACACTGAAGCTTTCTTT. Translated: CASSATAMNTEAFF.

This clonotype was detected ten times or more. The chain combines TRBV29-1 with TRBJ2-7, with TRBD1 matching 9 bases. The junction had 11 bases not matched to a gene; V was cut back by 4 bases and J by 7 bases. This CDR3 is 14 amino acids long. Per germline, CDR1 SQVTM and CDR2 ANQGSEA. Here the CDR3 reads CSVGAGTGSGEQYF. The CDR3 bases are TGCAGCGTTGGGGCCGGGACAGGGTCCGGAGAGCAGTACTTC.

J is TRBJ2-7 and V is TRBV29-1, with D perhaps matching TRBD2 (6 bases). Germline V gene lookup returns CDR1 SQVTM and CDR2 ANQGSEA. The length of the CDR3 is 15 residues. Trimming cost V 1 base and J 5 bases, with 18 bases left between them. Written as DNA, the CDR3 is TGCAGCGTTGAAGTGATTCGTCCGGGACTGGACGAGCAGTACTTC. Amino acids: CSVEVIRPGLDEQYF.

The chain carries TRBV12-3 or TRBV12-4 and TRBJ2-1, with D perhaps given as TRBD1 or TRBD2 (6 bases each). Trimming shortened V by 7 bases and J by 4 bases, and 17 bases separated the two germline ends. This CDR3 has 15 residues. In DNA, the CDR3 is TGTGCCAGCACCTTAGGGGGACTCATATACAATGAGCAGTTCTTC. Its translation: CASTLGGLIYNEQFF.

This clonotype was recorded at least ten times. The chain has TRBV10-3 and TRBJ2-5; D remains ambiguous. This CDR3 spans 14 amino acids. V lost 3 bases, J lost 2 bases, and 10 bases lay in between. Germline CDR1 and CDR2: ENHRY and SYGVKD. In nucleotides, the CDR3 is TGTGCCATCAGTGAAGTGGCTGGACAAGAGACCCAGTACTTC. Translating gives CAISEVAGQETQYF.

This clonotype was observed many times. The rearrangement joins TRBV28 to TRBJ2-7; maybe TRBD2 (6 bases). Germline V CDR1 and CDR2: MDHEN, SYDVKM. V lost 6 bases and J lost 3, with 21 bases in between. This CDR3 has 16 amino acids. CDR3 bases: TGTGCCAGCAGGGACGCACCGGGACTGGCGGTCTACGAGCAGTACTTC. Amino acid sequence: CASRDAPGLAVYEQYF.

This clonotype was counted only a few times. The chain uses TRBV2 and TRBJ2-5; the match to TRBD2 covers 7 bases. Trimming removed 7 bases from V and 6 bases from J; junction bases left unmatched: 5. Germline V lookup: CDR1 SNHLY, CDR2 FYNNEI. The CDR3 sequence is 12 residues long. CDR3 sequence: CASTIGGKTQYF. For the CDR3, the DNA is TGTGCCAGCACGATCGGGGGGAAGACCCAGTACTTC.